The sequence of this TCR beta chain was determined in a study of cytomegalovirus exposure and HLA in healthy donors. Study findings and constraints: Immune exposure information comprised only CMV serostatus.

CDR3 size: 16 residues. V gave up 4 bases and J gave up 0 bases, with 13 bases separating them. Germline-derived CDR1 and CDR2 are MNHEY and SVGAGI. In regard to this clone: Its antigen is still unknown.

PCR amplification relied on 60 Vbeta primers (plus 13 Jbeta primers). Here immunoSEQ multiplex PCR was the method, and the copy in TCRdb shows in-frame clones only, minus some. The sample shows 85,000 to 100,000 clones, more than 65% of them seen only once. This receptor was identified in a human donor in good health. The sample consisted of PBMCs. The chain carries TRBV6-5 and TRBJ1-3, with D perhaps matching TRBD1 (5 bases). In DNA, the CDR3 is TGTGCCAGCAGTTCATACAGGAGCCTCTCTGGAAACACCATATATTTT. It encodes CASSSYRSLSGNTIYF.